Given below is one T cell receptor beta chain in context. What it binds is not known. Germline V gene sequence: CDR1 MNHEY, CDR2 SMNVEV (reference sequence). This CDR3 has 13 residues. The V and J ends lost 2 bases and 3 bases respectively, with 7 bases between them. This record belongs to a study of cytomegalovirus exposure and HLA in healthy donors. The study's findings and limits: With high specificity and sensitivity, the classifier reportedly diagnosed cytomegalovirus status. Indistinguishability led to the exclusion of some V segments, TRBV6-2 and TRBV6-3 included. There were 150 or so TCR beta chains listed as cytomegalovirus-associated.

The study ran its PCR with 60 Vbeta and 13 Jbeta primers. Clones were sequenced by immunoSEQ multiplex PCR, and TCRdb holds only the in-frame ones, with some missing. The sample lists about 160,000 clones; around 83% were seen once. The chain has TRBV27 and TRBJ2-5; D uncertain. The clonotype comes from a man aged 45 to 65 in good health and CMV-seropositive. Sequencing was performed on PBMCs. The CDR3 is CASSLGREETQYF. In DNA, the CDR3 is TGTGCCAGCAGTTTAGGCCGGGAAGAGACCCAGTACTTC.